This TCR beta chain was identified during a study of T cell responses to AZD1222 COVID-19 vaccine. Notes on the study in general: Possibly, clonal diversity was underestimated; donors were largely white British and included more females.

This CDR3 is built from 16 residues. CDR1 and CDR2 (germline): LGHDT, YNNKEL (reference sequence). The V end was cut by 0 bases, the J end by 1 base, with 12 bases between. The assay was immunoSEQ multiplex PCR, and TCRdb's table has in-frame clones only and misses some. The sample holds approximately 150,000 clones, 90% to 95% seen once. In regard to this clone: Its cognate antigen is unknown.

The sequence was obtained from an adult in good health. The V call is TRBV3-1 (or the pseudogene TRBV3-2), the J call TRBJ1-1, with D uncertain. Sequencing was performed on peripheral blood, taken on day 0 of AZD1222 vaccination. The DNA for the CDR3 is TGTGCCAGCAGCCAAGATGTAAGTCGGAGGAACACTGAAGCTTTCTTT. It encodes CASSQDVSRRNTEAFF.